This TCR beta chain comes out of a study of control samples from healthy donors and cancer patients. The data were produced by immunoSEQ multiplex PCR, yet TCRdb's version contains in-frame clones alone and is incomplete. This table holds 120,000 or so clones, approximately 88% found once. The CDR3 is 17 amino acids. V was clipped by 6 bases and J by 4 bases; unmatched bases: 11. Germline CDR1 reads LNHDA; CDR2 reads SQIVND (reference sequence). The receptor was derived from a man in his forties or fifties in good health. The genes are TRBV19 and TRBJ2-5; TRBD2 matches 13 bases. Sequenced: blood. The CDR3 loop is CASSDFTSGGARETQYF. CDR3 coding DNA: TGTGCCAGTAGCGATTTTACTAGCGGGGGGGCCCGAGAGACCCAGTACTTC.